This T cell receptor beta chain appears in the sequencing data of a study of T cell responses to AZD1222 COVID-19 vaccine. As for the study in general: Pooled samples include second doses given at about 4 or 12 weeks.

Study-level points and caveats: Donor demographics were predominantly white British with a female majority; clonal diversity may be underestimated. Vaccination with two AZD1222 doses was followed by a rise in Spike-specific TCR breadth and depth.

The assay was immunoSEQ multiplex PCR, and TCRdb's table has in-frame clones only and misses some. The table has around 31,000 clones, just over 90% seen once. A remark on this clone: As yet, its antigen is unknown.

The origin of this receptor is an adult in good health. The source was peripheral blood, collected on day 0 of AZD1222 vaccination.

Here the CDR3 DNA reads TGCAGCGTTGAAGAAGGGGGCGGTAATGGCTACACCTTC. Translating it yields CSVEEGGGNGYTF. This chain connects TRBV29-1 to TRBJ1-2, with TRBD1 identical over 7 bases. This CDR3 has 13 residues. Germline V CDR1 and CDR2: SQVTM, ANQGSEA. The ends lost 0 bases at V and 6 bases at J; junction bases unmatched: 4.